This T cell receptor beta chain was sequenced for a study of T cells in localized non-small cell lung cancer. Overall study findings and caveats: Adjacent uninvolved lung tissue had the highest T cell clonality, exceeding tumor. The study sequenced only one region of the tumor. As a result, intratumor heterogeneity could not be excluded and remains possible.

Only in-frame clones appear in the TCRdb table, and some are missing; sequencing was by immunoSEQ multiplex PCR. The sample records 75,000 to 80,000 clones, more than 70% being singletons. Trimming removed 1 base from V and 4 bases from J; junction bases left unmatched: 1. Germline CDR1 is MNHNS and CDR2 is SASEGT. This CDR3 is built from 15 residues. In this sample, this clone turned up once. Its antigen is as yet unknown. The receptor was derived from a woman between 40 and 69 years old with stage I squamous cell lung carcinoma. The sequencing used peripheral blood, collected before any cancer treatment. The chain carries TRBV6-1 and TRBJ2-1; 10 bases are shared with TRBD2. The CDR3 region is CASSEEAGGYNEQFF. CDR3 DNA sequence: TGTGCCAGCAGTGAAGAAGCGGGGGGGTACAATGAGCAGTTCTTC.